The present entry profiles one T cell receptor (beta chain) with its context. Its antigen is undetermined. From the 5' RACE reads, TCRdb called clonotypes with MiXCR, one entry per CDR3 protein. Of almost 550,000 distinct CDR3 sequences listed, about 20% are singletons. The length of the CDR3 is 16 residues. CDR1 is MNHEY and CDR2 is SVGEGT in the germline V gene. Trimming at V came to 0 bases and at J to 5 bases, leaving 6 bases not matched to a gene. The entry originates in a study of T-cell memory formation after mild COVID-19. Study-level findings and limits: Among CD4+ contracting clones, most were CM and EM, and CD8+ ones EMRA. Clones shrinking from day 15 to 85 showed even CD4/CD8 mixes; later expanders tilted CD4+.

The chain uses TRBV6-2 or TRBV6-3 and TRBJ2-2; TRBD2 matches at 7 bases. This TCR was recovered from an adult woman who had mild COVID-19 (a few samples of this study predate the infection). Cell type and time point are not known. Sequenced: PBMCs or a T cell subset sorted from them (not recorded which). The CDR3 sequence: CASSYSAGVGTGELFF. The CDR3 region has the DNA TGTGCCAGCAGTTACTCCGCGGGAGTGGGAACCGGGGAGCTGTTTTTT.